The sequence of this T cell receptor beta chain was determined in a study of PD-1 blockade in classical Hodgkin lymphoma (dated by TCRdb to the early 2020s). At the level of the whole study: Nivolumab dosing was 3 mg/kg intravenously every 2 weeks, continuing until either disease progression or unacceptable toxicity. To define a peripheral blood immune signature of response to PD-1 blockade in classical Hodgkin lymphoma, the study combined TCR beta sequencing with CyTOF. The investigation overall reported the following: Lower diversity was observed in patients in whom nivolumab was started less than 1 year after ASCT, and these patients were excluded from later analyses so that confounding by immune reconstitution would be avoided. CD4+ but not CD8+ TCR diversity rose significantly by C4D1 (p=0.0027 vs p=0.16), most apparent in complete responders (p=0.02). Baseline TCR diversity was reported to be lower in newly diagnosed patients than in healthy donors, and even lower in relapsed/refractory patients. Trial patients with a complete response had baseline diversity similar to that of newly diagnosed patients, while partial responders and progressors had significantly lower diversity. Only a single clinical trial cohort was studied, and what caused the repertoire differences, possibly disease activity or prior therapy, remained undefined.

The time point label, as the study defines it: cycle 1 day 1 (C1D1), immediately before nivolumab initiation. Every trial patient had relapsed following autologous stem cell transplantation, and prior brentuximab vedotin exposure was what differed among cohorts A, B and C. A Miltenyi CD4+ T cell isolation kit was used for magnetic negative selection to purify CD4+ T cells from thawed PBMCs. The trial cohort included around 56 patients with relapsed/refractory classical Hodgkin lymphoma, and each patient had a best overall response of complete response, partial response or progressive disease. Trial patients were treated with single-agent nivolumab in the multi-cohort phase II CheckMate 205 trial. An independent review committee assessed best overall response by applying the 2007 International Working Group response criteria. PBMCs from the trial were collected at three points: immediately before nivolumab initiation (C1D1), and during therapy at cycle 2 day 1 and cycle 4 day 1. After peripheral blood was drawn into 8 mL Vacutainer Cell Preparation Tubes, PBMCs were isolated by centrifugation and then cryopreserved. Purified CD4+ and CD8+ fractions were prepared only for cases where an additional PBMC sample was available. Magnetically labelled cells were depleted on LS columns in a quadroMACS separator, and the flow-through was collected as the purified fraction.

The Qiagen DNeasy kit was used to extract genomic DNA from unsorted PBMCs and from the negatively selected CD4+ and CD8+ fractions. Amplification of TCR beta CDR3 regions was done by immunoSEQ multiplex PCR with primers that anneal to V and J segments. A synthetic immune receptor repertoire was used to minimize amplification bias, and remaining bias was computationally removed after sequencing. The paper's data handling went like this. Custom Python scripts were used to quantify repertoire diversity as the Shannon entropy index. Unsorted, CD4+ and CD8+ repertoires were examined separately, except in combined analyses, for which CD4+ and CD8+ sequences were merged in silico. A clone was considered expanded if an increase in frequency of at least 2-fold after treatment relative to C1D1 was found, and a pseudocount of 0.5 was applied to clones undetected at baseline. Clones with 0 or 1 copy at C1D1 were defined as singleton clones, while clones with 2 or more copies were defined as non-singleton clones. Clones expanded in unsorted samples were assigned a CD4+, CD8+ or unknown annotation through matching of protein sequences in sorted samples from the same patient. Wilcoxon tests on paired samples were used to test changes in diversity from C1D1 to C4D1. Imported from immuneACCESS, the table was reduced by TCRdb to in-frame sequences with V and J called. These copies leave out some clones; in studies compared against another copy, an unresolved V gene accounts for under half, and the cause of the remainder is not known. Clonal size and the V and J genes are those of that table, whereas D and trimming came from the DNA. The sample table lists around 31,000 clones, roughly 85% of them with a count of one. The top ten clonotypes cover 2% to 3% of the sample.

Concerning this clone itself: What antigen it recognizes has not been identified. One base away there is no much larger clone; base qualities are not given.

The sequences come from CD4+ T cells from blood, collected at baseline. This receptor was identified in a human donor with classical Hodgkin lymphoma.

CDR3 region: CAWSDSLRRSPLHF. The nucleotide sequence reads as follows: TGTGCCTGGAGTGATAGTTTAAGAAGATCACCCCTCCACTTT. The chain was built from TRBV30 and TRBJ1-6, with an unclear D gene assignment. Looking up the germline V gene (reference sequence) yields CDR1 GTSNPN and CDR2 SVGIG. Relative to germline, V is 1 base shorter and J is 10 bases shorter, with 14 bases between their ends. Reading from cysteine to phenylalanine, the CDR3 counts 14 amino acids. Only the CDR3 region is kept as DNA, spanning 42 bases read in frame from base 1.